The entry that follows covers one T cell receptor (beta chain) sequence. What it binds is unknown. Germline CDR1 ENHRY, CDR2 SYGVKD. The CDR3 has 19 amino acids. Trimming shortened V by 0 bases and J by 0 bases, and 15 bases separated the two germline ends. The data stem from a study of T-cell memory formation after mild COVID-19. Study-level points and caveats: Clones that contracted from day 15 to 85 were balanced CD4/CD8, while later expanders leaned CD4+. Contracting CD4+ clones were located mainly in CM and EM, and CD8+ clones in EMRA. That cross-reactive memory joined was suggested by some responding clones appearing in pre-infection memory.

Employing constant-segment primers, 5'RACE generated TCR alpha and TCR beta cDNA libraries bearing sample barcodes and UMIs. MiXCR, applied by TCRdb to the 5' RACE reads, yields one record per CDR3 protein. Among over 150,000 distinct CDR3 sequences listed, roughly 18% were seen once. This TCR came from a man between 18 and 35 years old who had mild COVID-19 (a few samples of this study predate the infection). Cell type and time point are not known. Sequencing was done on a sample of PBMCs or a T cell subset sorted from them (not recorded which). The V call is TRBV10-3, the J call TRBJ1-6; TRBD1 is a possible D gene (5 bases). In DNA, the CDR3 is TGTGCCATCAGTGAGTCTGCACGGGACGGGAGCTCCTATAATTCACCCCTCCACTTT. This gives the protein CAISESARDGSSYNSPLHF.